This is a list of T cell receptor beta chains from one sample in a study of STAT5B mutations in CD4+ large granular lymphocyte leukemia. Profiled with immunoSEQ multiplex PCR; TCRdb holds only in-frame clones, not every one. The table includes 30,000 to 35,000 clones, approximately 80% detected once. The sequencing input was CD4+ T cells from blood buffy coats. The origin of the receptors is a human donor in good health. CDR3s include the opening cysteine and the closing phenylalanine or tryptophan. D genes are given only for firm matches. Size is omitted from some rows. Given values are once, few, many or a class for expanded clones.

clone_size j_call v_call d_call cdr3_nt cdr3_aa
- TRBJ2-5 TRBV30 - TGTGCCTGGAGTGTTCTTGGCTTGGGGGAGACCCAGTACTTC CAWSVLGLGETQYF
- TRBJ2-3 TRBV28 - TGTGCCAGCAGTGCGGACTACCCAGATACGCAGTATTTT CASSADYPDTQYF
few TRBJ2-7 TRBV7-9 - TGTGCCAGCAGCCTGACGGGAAGGCGAGACTACGAGCAGTACTTC CASSLTGRRDYEQYF
- TRBJ1-1 TRBV18 - TGTGCCAGCTCACCCCGCCGGGACAAGACGAACACTGAAGCTTTCTTT CASSPRRDKTNTEAFF
- TRBJ2-5 TRBV10-1 - TGCGCCAGCAGTTCAGGAGGCGAGACCCAGTACTTC CASSSGGETQYF
- TRBJ2-2 TRBV6-5 - TGTGCCAGCAGTTACGGCCGCACCGGGGAGCTGTTTTTT CASSYGRTGELFF
- TRBJ2-1 TRBV4-2 TRBD2 TGTGCCAGCAGCCAAGTTACTAGCGGAAAGAGCTCCTACAATGAGCAGTTCTTC CASSQVTSGKSSYNEQFF
- TRBJ2-1 TRBV5-5 TRBD2 TGTGCCAGCAGCTTGTTAAGCGGGAGGGCCGCTGAGCAGTTCTTC CASSLLSGRAAEQFF
- TRBJ2-7 TRBV2 - TGTGCCAGCAGTGAAACCGGACACCTATACGAGCAGTACTTC CASSETGHLYEQYF
few TRBJ2-1 TRBV7-8 - TGTGCCAGCAGCTTAGCGAGGGAATATGAGCAGTTCTTC CASSLAREYEQFF
once TRBJ1-2 TRBV27 - TGTGCCAGCAGTTTGACAGGCAGGGGCTACACCTTC CASSLTGRGYTF
- TRBJ2-1 TRBV9 TRBD2 TGTGCCAGCAGCGTACCTGGGGGGGAAAAGCAGTTCTTC CASSVPGGEKQFF
- TRBJ2-7 TRBV28 - TGTGCCAGCAGTTTAATTGGTGGAGATCTCTACGAGCAGTACTTC CASSLIGGDLYEQYF
- TRBJ2-4 TRBV19 - TGTGCCAGTAGTTCAGGATTGCCCAAAAACATTCAGTACTTC CASSSGLPKNIQYF
- TRBJ1-2 TRBV7-9 - TGTGCCAGCAGGGGGGATGGGGGAAGCTATGGCTACACCTTC CASRGDGGSYGYTF
- TRBJ1-2 TRBV7-2 - TGTGCCAGCAGCTTAGGGGTAGATCGTCGTGGCTACACCTTC CASSLGVDRRGYTF
- TRBJ2-1 TRBV7-9 - TGTGCCAGCAGCTATCAGGCGGGTTTGGGGAATGAGCAGTTCTTC CASSYQAGLGNEQFF
- TRBJ2-1 TRBV5-1 TRBD2 TGCGCCAGCAGCCTAGCGGGAGGGCCCCCCTACAATGAGCAGTTCTTC CASSLAGGPPYNEQFF
few TRBJ2-7 TRBV18 - TGTGCCAGCTCACCACCGGTGGCAGGAATCTCCTACGAGCAGTACTTC CASSPPVAGISYEQYF
- TRBJ1-3 TRBV6-1 - TGTGCCAGCAGTGAACCTGTAGGGCCCGGAAACACCATATATTTT CASSEPVGPGNTIYF
- TRBJ1-1 TRBV7-2 TRBD1 TGTGCCAGCAGCACACAGGGGAGGAACACTGAAGCTTTCTTT CASSTQGRNTEAFF
- TRBJ2-5 TRBV6-5 TRBD2 TGTGCCAGCAGTTACGGGACTAGCGGGCCCCAAGAGACCCAGTACTTC CASSYGTSGPQETQYF
once TRBJ2-1 TRBV6-1 TRBD1 TGTGCCAGCGGCCCCACGGGACAGGGTAACAATGAGCAGTTCTTC CASGPTGQGNNEQFF
- TRBJ2-7 TRBV28 - TGTGCCACCGTTTGGGGGATACAGGGCTCCGAGCAGTACTTC CATVWGIQGSEQYF
- TRBJ2-7 TRBV27 - TGTGCCAGCAGCCTAAGGGGCCCGGGAGTAAATGAGCAGTACTTC CASSLRGPGVNEQYF
- TRBJ1-4 TRBV7-2 - TGTGCCAGCAGCGCTCACACGACAACTAATGAAAAACTGTTTTTT CASSAHTTTNEKLFF
- TRBJ2-5 TRBV28 - TGTGCCAGCAGTTCGCCGGGCCTAGACCAGGAGACCCAGTACTTC CASSSPGLDQETQYF
- TRBJ2-7 TRBV5-5 TRBD1 TGTGCCAGCAGCTTCCGGGACAGGGGGCGCGAGCAGTACTTC CASSFRDRGREQYF
- TRBJ2-1 TRBV28 TRBD1 TGTGCCACTAGACAGGGACGAGCGAGTTCCTACAATGAGCAGTTCTTC CATRQGRASSYNEQFF
- TRBJ1-1 TRBV30 - TGTGCCTGGAGTGTACAAAGAGGGACTGAAGCTTTCTTT CAWSVQRGTEAFF
- TRBJ1-1 TRBV19 - TGTGCCACCAATCTTAAGGGGGGCAGAGCCAACACTGAAGCTTTCTTT CATNLKGGRANTEAFF
- TRBJ2-7 TRBV6-5 - TGTGCCAGCAGTTATCAGTTCTACAGCTACGAGCAGTACTTC CASSYQFYSYEQYF
- TRBJ1-6 TRBV7-3 - TGTGCCAGCAGCCCGGACATGAGTTCACCCCTCCACTTT CASSPDMSSPLHF
once TRBJ2-7 TRBV5-5 - TGTGCCAGCAGCTTGTCAGGATTCGAGGGCCAGGGAGTCTACGAGCAGTACTTC CASSLSGFEGQGVYEQYF
once TRBJ1-5 TRBV4-1 TRBD1 TGCGCCAGCAGCCAAGCCTCGGCAGGGGGCGGCAATCAGCCCCAGCATTTT CASSQASAGGGNQPQHF
- TRBJ1-2 TRBV5-6 - TGTGCCAGCAGCTCGCAGGGTTATGGCTACACCTTC CASSSQGYGYTF
- TRBJ2-7 TRBV27 TRBD1 TGTGCCAGCCACAGACAGGGGCCCTACGAGCAGTACTTC CASHRQGPYEQYF
- TRBJ1-6 TRBV4-3 TRBD1 TGCGCCAGCAGCCAGGGACAGGTTAATAATTCACCCCTCCACTTT CASSQGQVNNSPLHF
- TRBJ1-4 TRBV30 - TGTGCCTGGAGTTCCCGGGACGAAAAACTGTTTTTT CAWSSRDEKLFF
- TRBJ2-7 TRBV5-1 - TGCGCCAGCAGCTTGGGGGCTGGTAGCTCCTACGAGCAGTACTTC CASSLGAGSSYEQYF
few TRBJ1-2 TRBV7-2 - TGTGCCAGCAGCCCCACCCCCACCACCTATGGCTACACCTTC CASSPTPTTYGYTF
- TRBJ2-7 TRBV4-2 - TGTGCCAGCAGCCCTAGGACTGTCACCCGCGACGAGCAGTACTTC CASSPRTVTRDEQYF
- TRBJ2-7 TRBV14 TRBD1 TGTGCCAGCAGCCACTTTTTCCCGGGACAGGCCTTCATTCGACCCTACGAGCAGTACTTC CASSHFFPGQAFIRPYEQYF
- TRBJ1-2 TRBV5-1 - TGCGCCAGCAGCTACCGGGACCCAAACTATGGCTACACCTTC CASSYRDPNYGYTF
once TRBJ2-5 TRBV29-1 - TGCAGCGTAGGGACCACCAAAGGAAGAGAGACCCAGTACTTC CSVGTTKGRETQYF
- TRBJ1-1 TRBV29-1 - TGCAGCGTTGTGGACGGGCGCGAGGCTTTCTTT CSVVDGREAFF
- TRBJ1-6 TRBV6-5 - TGTGCCAGCAGTTCCGAGTATAGGGGCGGTTCACCCCTCCACTTT CASSSEYRGGSPLHF
- TRBJ1-5 TRBV6-5 - TGTGCCAGCACACAGGGTAATCAGCCCCAGCATTTT CASTQGNQPQHF
- TRBJ2-1 TRBV5-1 TRBD2 TGCGCCAGCAGCTTGGAAGGGACTAGCGGGAGTTATGAGCAGTTCTTC CASSLEGTSGSYEQFF
- TRBJ2-3 TRBV19 TRBD2 TGTGCCAGTAGTCAAGGACTAGCGGGAGGCACCCCTAGGGGTACGCAGTATTTT CASSQGLAGGTPRGTQYF
- TRBJ2-1 TRBV28 TRBD2 TGTGCCAGCTCCGAAGCGGGAGCGACGAATGAGCAGTTCTTC CASSEAGATNEQFF
- TRBJ1-6 TRBV7-2 - TGTGCCAGCAGTCGCCGTCGGGGGGCAAATTCACCCCTCCACTTT CASSRRRGANSPLHF
- TRBJ2-7 TRBV6-5 TRBD1 TGTGCCAGCAGTCTTGACAGGGGGCATCGGTACGAGCAGTACTTC CASSLDRGHRYEQYF
- TRBJ2-7 TRBV11-2 - TGTGCCAGCAGCCCGGCCGAGCGGAGCTACGAGCAGTACTTC CASSPAERSYEQYF